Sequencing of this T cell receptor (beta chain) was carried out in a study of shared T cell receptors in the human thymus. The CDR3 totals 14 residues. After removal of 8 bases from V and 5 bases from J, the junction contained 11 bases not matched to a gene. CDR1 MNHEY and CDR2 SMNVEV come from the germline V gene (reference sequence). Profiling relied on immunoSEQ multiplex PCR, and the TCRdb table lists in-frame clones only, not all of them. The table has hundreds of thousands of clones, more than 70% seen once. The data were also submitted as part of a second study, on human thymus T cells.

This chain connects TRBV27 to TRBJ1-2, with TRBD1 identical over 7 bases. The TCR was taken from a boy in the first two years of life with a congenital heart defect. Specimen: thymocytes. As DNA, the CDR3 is TGTGCCAGCGCCTCTCCGGGACAGCCGTATGGCTACACCTTC. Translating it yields CASASPGQPYGYTF.